This TCR beta chain was captured in a study of regulatory T cells after allogeneic stem cell transplantation listed by TCRdb under 2018. For the wider study: Patients were grouped by whether acute graft-versus-host disease developed within 100 days after stem cell transplantation. Conventional CD4+ T cells defined as CD4+CD25+/-CD127+ were also sorted and TCR-sequenced for comparison in the study. The study compared the TCR repertoire of regulatory T cells after allogeneic stem cell transplantation in patients who had acute graft-versus-host disease versus patients who did not. Fluorescence-activated cell sorting was used to isolate CD4+CD25+CD127- regulatory T cells from patient PBMCs. Overall study results and their limits: Compared with patients who had graft-versus-host disease, patients without the disease had a regulatory T-cell TCR repertoire that was more focused and less diverse. In non-GvHD patients, the top 10 regulatory T-cell clones took up a significantly larger share of the repertoire, which suggests expansion of presumably allo-specific protective clones. No significant difference in conventional CD4+ T-cell repertoire diversity was found between patients with and without graft-versus-host disease. No regulatory T-cell clones were shared by all patients, and sorted cell numbers did not correlate significantly with the inverse Simpson index. Because the patient sample size was small, the findings needed validation in a larger cohort.

The table lists this clonotype with a count of one. What this receptor recognizes is not known. Base quality data are lacking; no much larger clone is found one base away. Just one read gives weak support. The time point label, read with the paper, signifies: 30 days after allogeneic hematopoietic stem cell transplantation. At 30 days after allogeneic hematopoietic stem cell transplantation, peripheral blood mononuclear cells were collected from the patients. The sequencer listed for this sample is Illumina MiSeq. The SMARTer RACE cDNA Amplification kit was used to reverse transcribe the RNA, and the TCR beta CDR3 region was then amplified. The RNeasy Mini Kit was used to extract RNA from the sorted cells. Illumina paired-end sequencing was used to sequence the TCR beta amplicons. The published analysis was carried out like this. MiXCR, VDJtools and the tcR R package were the tools used to analyze the TCR repertoire. The inverse Simpson index served to quantify diversity, and clones were sorted into rare, small, medium or expanded bins based on their proportion of the repertoire. The public sequencing data were trimmed at Q25 with fastp and processed into clonotypes with MiXCR by TCRdb, which kept only in-frame beta chains. Here each entry gathers all rows of one CDR3 protein and keeps the most common genes and DNA. V and J calls and clone size were set by TCRdb, not the authors. The sample table lists around 4,400 distinct CDR3 sequences, roughly 96% of them with a count of one. Approximately 42% of the sample is held by the ten biggest clonotypes.

The germline ends are 14 bases apart after V is trimmed by 3 bases and J by 2 bases. The CDR3 numbers 15 residues from cysteine through phenylalanine. Only CDR3 DNA remains: 45 bases, in frame from the first base. Taken from the germline V gene, the CDR1 and CDR2 loops are SGHNT and YENEEA. The chain joins TRBV11-3 to TRBJ2-7, with no reliable assignment of the D segment. The specimen was sorted CD4+ T cells from blood (whether regulatory or conventional is not recorded), collected 30 days after allogeneic stem cell transplant. This receptor was taken from a human patient who had an allogeneic stem cell transplant, so the T cells may come from the graft donor. The CDR3: CASSLAPDTTYEQYF. The DNA reads TGTGCCAGCAGCTTGGCACCAGATACGACCTACGAGCAGTACTTC.